Included here is one TCR beta chain sequence, with context. Its target is not known. CDR1 SGHNT and CDR2 YYREEE come from the germline V gene (reference sequence). Germline trimming cut 3 bases from V and 10 bases from J; bases unmatched to any gene: 7. This CDR3 has 14 amino acids. The data were obtained in a study of OX40 agonist ivuxolimab in advanced cancers. Overall study: A male proportion of under 90% was recorded, with mean age roughly 62 years and range 23 to 79.

Method: immunoSEQ multiplex PCR; TCRdb's copy keeps in-frame clones and lacks some. Among about 53,000 clones listed, 82% were seen once. Whole-study findings and limits: Averaging showed that CD8+ T cells had more expanded clones than CD4+ did.

This TCR was recovered from an adult with an advanced solid tumor such as melanoma, head and neck, liver or kidney cancer. The specimen comprised CD4+ or CD8+ T cells sorted from blood, sampled in a trial of the OX40 agonist ivuxolimab. This sequence joins TRBV5-4 and TRBJ2-1, with 10 bases identical to TRBD2. CDR3 protein: CASSWTSGIGEQFF. CDR3 nucleotide sequence: TGTGCCAGCAGCTGGACTAGCGGTATAGGAGAGCAGTTCTTC.